These 30 T cell receptor beta chains share one sample of origin, sequenced in a study of OX40 agonist ivuxolimab in advanced cancers. Profiled with immunoSEQ multiplex PCR; TCRdb holds only in-frame clones, not every one. The sample records about 91,000 clones, over 75% being singletons. Sequenced material: CD4+ or CD8+ T cells sorted from blood, taken in a trial of the OX40 agonist ivuxolimab. Every receptor here comes from an adult with an advanced solid tumor such as melanoma, head and neck, liver or kidney cancer.

There are a few counts of this clone. The chain couples TRBV9 to TRBJ1-3; no clear D gene. CDR1 SGDLS and CDR2 YYNGEE come from the germline V gene. The V gene lost 3 bases and the J gene lost 2 bases, with 9 bases spanning the gap. The CDR3 covers 14 residues. CDR3 DNA: TGTGCCAGCAGCGCCACAGCAACTGGAAACACCATATATTTT. This translates into CASSATATGNTIYF.

The gene calls are TRBV2 and TRBJ2-5, with TRBD1 identical over 7 bases. Germline V gives CDR1 SNHLY, CDR2 FYNNEI. V shed 7 bases, J shed 7 bases, and the junction held 3 bases outside the gene matches. The CDR3 spans 11 residues. CDR3 loop: CASTRQGTQYF. CDR3 DNA: TGTGCCAGCACCCGACAGGGGACCCAGTACTTC.

The chain couples TRBV6-1 to TRBJ2-5, with a tentative D call TRBD2 (6 bases). Between the trimmed V and J ends, which lost 8 bases and 5 bases, there was a span of 18 bases. The CDR3 covers 14 residues. Per germline, CDR1 MNHNS and CDR2 SASEGT. The CDR3 DNA is TGTGCCAGCTGCGGGACTTTCTCTGTTGAGACCCAGTACTTC. Its translation: CASCGTFSVETQYF.

The chain carries TRBV19 and TRBJ1-5; the D gene is possibly TRBD1 (6 bases). Trimming took off 6 bases at V and 6 bases at J, with 24 bases between the two ends. The CDR3 length is 17 residues. Looked up from germline, CDR1 is LNHDA and CDR2 is SQIVND (reference sequence). The CDR3 protein is CASRGGRFSSVGQPQHF. The CDR3 DNA reads as TGTGCCAGTAGAGGGGGGAGGTTTTCTAGCGTGGGTCAGCCCCAGCATTTT.

This clone was counted between two and nine times. Other DNA variants within this sample encode the same CDR3. V usage is TRBV18 and J usage is TRBJ2-5; no definite D call. The germline V and J ends were trimmed by 2 bases and 5 bases, with 6 bases remaining between them. The V gene's germline CDR1 is KGHSH and CDR2 LQKENI. This CDR3 has 12 residues. Written as DNA, the CDR3 is TGTGCCAGCTCACCAGGTGGGGAGACCCAGTACTTC. It yields the protein CASSPGGETQYF.

The V call is TRBV5-4, the J call TRBJ2-1; D unresolved. Germline V CDR1 and CDR2: SGHNT, YYREEE (reference sequence). The CDR3 covers 13 residues. V lost 2 bases to trimming and J lost 7 bases, with 10 bases between them. This chain's CDR3 is CASSLYMRNEQFF. The CDR3 region has the DNA TGTGCCAGCAGCTTATATATGCGGAATGAGCAGTTCTTC.

The chain uses TRBV28 and TRBJ2-7; the match to TRBD2 covers 8 bases. CDR1 is MDHEN and CDR2 is SYDVKM in the germline V gene. With 3 bases clipped from V and 0 bases from J, the junction kept 7 bases outside the gene matches. The CDR3 has 16 amino acids. This CDR3 is CASSFPTSASSYEQYF. As DNA, the CDR3 is TGTGCCAGCAGTTTCCCGACTAGCGCGAGCTCCTACGAGCAGTACTTC.

V and J are TRBV2 and TRBJ1-5; 9 positions match TRBD1. V trimming: 5 bases; J trimming: 3 bases; junction bases outside the gene matches: 8. CDR3 length equals 16 residues. Looked up from germline, CDR1 is SNHLY and CDR2 is FYNNEI. As DNA, the CDR3 is TGTGCCAGCAGTCTCGGCGGGACAGGGAACAATCAGCCCCAGCATTTT. It specifies CASSLGGTGNNQPQHF.

The chain has TRBV30 and TRBJ2-1, with TRBD2 matching over 10 bases. Germline V gene lookup returns CDR1 GTSNPN and CDR2 SVGIG (reference sequence). Unmatched junction bases numbered 5, after V lost 2 bases and J lost 4 bases. The CDR3 length is 15 residues. The CDR3 here is CAWSRTSGAYNEQFF. CDR3 DNA sequence: TGTGCCTGGAGTCGTACTAGCGGGGCATACAATGAGCAGTTCTTC.

This clone was recorded a few times. The chain uses TRBV6-5 and TRBJ2-7; 7 bases are a match to TRBD1. Germline trimming cut 0 bases from V and 4 bases from J; bases unmatched to any gene: 6. This CDR3 spans 15 amino acids. Germline assignment: CDR1 MNHEY and CDR2 SVGAGI. DNA of the CDR3: TGTGCCAGCAGTTACTCGAGGGGGCTCGGGTACGAGCAGTACTTC. Translating it yields CASSYSRGLGYEQYF.

V usage is TRBV5-4 and J usage is TRBJ1-2, with 11 nucleotides matching TRBD1. Germline V gene lookup returns CDR1 SGHNT and CDR2 YYREEE (reference sequence). V lost 4 bases, J lost 7 bases, and 3 bases stayed unmatched. The CDR3 extends over 13 amino acids. The CDR3 bases are TGTGCCAGCAGCCAGGACAGGGGGCTTGGCTACACCTTC. It translates to CASSQDRGLGYTF.

The genes are TRBV19 and TRBJ1-2; D uncertain. V was cut by 0 bases and J by 2 bases, with 7 bases left in between. CDR1 is LNHDA and CDR2 is SQIVND in the germline V gene (reference sequence). There are 14 residues in the CDR3. CDR3 sequence reads: CASSIDGNNYGYTF. CDR3 coding DNA: TGTGCCAGTAGTATAGACGGCAACAACTATGGCTACACCTTC. Combining the CDR3 with reference TRBV19 and TRBJ1-2 gives the whole variable domain DGGITQSPKYLFRKEGQNVTLSCEQNLNHDAMYWYRQDPGQGLRLIYYSQIVNDFQKGDIAEGYSVSREKKESFPLTVTSAQKNPTAFYLCASSIDGNNYGYTFGSGTRLTVV.

In its sample, this clone was seen once. This chain uses TRBV6-5 with TRBJ2-2; D uncertain. This CDR3 region has 15 residues. The V end was cut by 6 bases, the J end by 6 bases, with 17 bases between. Germline lookup yields CDR1 MNHEY and CDR2 SVGAGI. The CDR3 DNA reads as TGTGCCAGCAGGGTGTTCCGAATGGTCGCCGGGGAGCTGTTTTTT. It yields the protein CASRVFRMVAGELFF.

The genes are TRBV6-6 and TRBJ1-1, with 9 bases lining up with TRBD1. The CDR3 runs to 16 residues. Trimming cost V 4 bases and J 6 bases; bases outside gene matches: 12. Germline V gene lookup returns CDR1 MNHNY and CDR2 SVGAGI (reference sequence). CDR3 in DNA: TGTGCCAGCAGTTCGGGACAGGGCCCCACGAGGGCTGAAGCTTTCTTT. It encodes CASSSGQGPTRAEAFF.

This clone was counted ten times or more. The chain recombines TRBV21-1 with TRBJ1-1; TRBD1 is the table's D call, not checked against the DNA. TRBV21-1 represents a pseudogene. This CDR3 is built from 14 residues. The CDR3: CASSKRTENTEAFF. The CDR3 DNA follows: TGTGCCAGCAGCAAGAGGACAGAGAACACTGAAGCTTTCTTT.

This clone was seen only once. The rearrangement joins TRBV5-8 to TRBJ1-2; D unresolved. The V end lost 4 bases, the J end lost 8 bases, and 15 bases lay between the germline ends. The CDR3 is made up of 13 amino acids. Germline CDR1 SGHTS, CDR2 YDEGEE. CDR3 sequence reads: CASSEMVGSGYTF. CDR3 bases: TGTGCCAGCAGCGAGATGGTGGGCTCGGGCTACACCTTC.

The chain links TRBV2 to TRBJ2-1; 8 positions agree with TRBD2. This CDR3 has 11 amino acids. V lost 7 bases, J lost 13 bases, and 6 bases stayed unmatched. CDR1 is SNHLY, CDR2 FYNNEI, per germline. The CDR3 DNA reads as TGTGCCAGCATATACAGCGGGAGTCAGTTCTTC. Translation gives CASIYSGSQFF.

This clone appeared a few times. The chain carries TRBV11-3 and TRBJ2-5, with 11 positions matching TRBD2. Germline assignment: CDR1 SGHNT and CDR2 YENEEA. This CDR3 region has 15 residues. J gave up 3 bases and V 4 bases, and 4 bases lay outside the gene matches. The chain's CDR3 is CASSSLAGGEETQYF. Written as DNA, the CDR3 is TGTGCCAGCAGCTCTCTAGCGGGAGGAGAAGAGACCCAGTACTTC. The whole variable domain, filled in from reference TRBV11-3 and TRBJ2-5, reads EAGVVQSPRYKIIEKKQPVAFWCNPISGHNTLYWYLQNLGQGPELLIRYENEEAVDDSQLPKDRFSAERLKGVDSTLKIQPAELGDSAVYLCASSSLAGGEETQYFGPGTRLLVL.

The rearrangement links TRBV19 to TRBJ2-3; TRBD1 aligns across 9 bases. The germline V gene has CDR1 LNHDA and CDR2 SQIVND (reference sequence). V lost 2 bases, J lost 6 bases, and 12 bases stayed unmatched. The CDR3 totals 17 residues. CDR3 protein: CASSINGRGTGQDTQYF. CDR3 coding DNA: TGTGCCAGTAGTATAAATGGTCGGGGGACAGGGCAGGATACGCAGTATTTT.

V and J are TRBV7-9 and TRBJ2-1; the D gene is possibly TRBD1 (6 bases). Looked up from germline, CDR1 is SEHNR and CDR2 is FQNEAQ (reference sequence). The CDR3 runs 16 residues. V gave up 7 bases and J gave up 0 bases, with 16 bases separating them. The CDR3 bases are TGTGCCAGCACCACTGGGGGCGGGCGCTCCTACAATGAGCAGTTCTTC. Its translation is CASTTGGGRSYNEQFF.

The chain links TRBV2 to TRBJ2-1, with 9 bases fitting TRBD2. Germline CDR1 SNHLY, CDR2 FYNNEI. With V trimmed by 7 bases and J by 0 bases, 13 bases remained unmatched. The CDR3 sequence is 18 residues long. The CDR3 loop reads CASTQGLAGAFSYNEQFF. CDR3 DNA sequence: TGTGCCAGCACCCAAGGCTTAGCGGGAGCCTTCTCCTACAATGAGCAGTTCTTC.

The CDR3 protein is CATTATQGEAFF. The CDR3 nucleotides read TGTGCCACCACAGCCACGCAGGGTGAAGCTTTCTTT. The V gene is TRBV7-9, the J gene TRBJ1-1, with a weak D call TRBD1 (5 bases). This CDR3 comprises 12 residues. V shed 10 bases and J shed 7 bases, with 16 bases lying between them. Per the germline V gene, CDR1 is SEHNR and CDR2 is FQNEAQ (reference sequence). The full variable domain, completed using reference TRBV7-9 and TRBJ1-1, is DTGVSQNPRHKITKRGQNVTFRCDPISEHNRLYWYRQTLGQGPEFLTYFQNEAQLEKSRLLSDRFSAERPKGSFSTLEIQRTEQGDSAMYLCATTATQGEAFFGQGTRLTVV.

This clone was counted a few times. The V and J genes are TRBV19 and TRBJ1-2; no definite D call. Germline CDR1 reads LNHDA; CDR2 reads SQIVND (reference sequence). Trimming shortened V by 3 bases and J by 1 base, and 15 bases separated the two germline ends. The CDR3 has 16 residues. This chain's CDR3 is CASSIGLTHSNYGYTF. CDR3 nucleotides: TGTGCCAGTAGTATCGGACTCACTCACAGTAACTATGGCTACACCTTC.

The chain joins TRBV6-6 to TRBJ2-1; possibly TRBD2 for D (6 bases). V was clipped by 0 bases and J by 7 bases, with 7 bases between them. The germline V gene has CDR1 MNHNY and CDR2 SVGAGI (reference sequence). This CDR3 region has 13 residues. This CDR3 reads CASSYSAGNEQFF. Here the CDR3 DNA reads TGTGCCAGCAGTTACTCGGCGGGGAATGAGCAGTTCTTC.

The count of this clone is one. The chain carries TRBV14 and TRBJ2-5; no reliable D call. The germline V gene encodes CDR1 SGHDN and CDR2 FVKESK. The V and J ends lost 1 base and 2 bases respectively, with 5 bases between them. The CDR3 consists of 13 residues. The CDR3 region has the DNA TGTGCCAGCAGCCAAGGAGATCAAGAGACCCAGTACTTC. This sequence encodes CASSQGDQETQYF.

The chain is built from TRBV9 and TRBJ1-2; the match to TRBD1 covers 9 bases. J lost 1 base, V lost 4 bases, and 5 bases had no gene match. The CDR3 covers 15 residues. Looked up from germline, CDR1 is SGDLS and CDR2 is YYNGEE. The CDR3 bases are TGTGCCAGCAGCAGAGCGACAGGGGGTAACTATGGCTACACCTTC. Translated: CASSRATGGNYGYTF.

This chain uses TRBV6-5 with TRBJ2-2; D remains unclear. The germline CDR1 and CDR2 sequences are MNHEY and SVGAGI. The CDR3 consists of 14 residues. Trimming cost V 4 bases and J 3 bases, with 9 bases left between them. CDR3 in amino acids: CASSFSSYTGELFF. The CDR3 coding sequence is TGTGCCAGCAGTTTTTCTTCCTACACCGGGGAGCTGTTTTTT.

This clone was observed a handful of times. This rearrangement joins TRBV28 to TRBJ1-1, with TRBD1 as a possible D gene (5 bases). The CDR3 contains 11 residues. Germline V CDR1 and CDR2: MDHEN, SYDVKM. The ends were cut back, 7 bases at V and 7 bases at J, with 10 bases in the middle. The CDR3 region is CASNHRSEAFF. CDR3 in DNA: TGTGCCAGCAACCACAGGAGTGAAGCTTTCTTT.

The chain couples TRBV15 to TRBJ2-3; 8 bases map to TRBD1. This CDR3 comprises 17 residues. Looked up from germline, CDR1 is LNHNV and CDR2 is YYDKDF (reference sequence). V lost 2 bases, J lost 3 bases, and 10 bases stayed unmatched. The CDR3, as DNA: TGTGCCACCAGCAGAACCCTCGGTCAGGGGGCGACAGATACGCAGTATTTT. As protein: CATSRTLGQGATDTQYF.

In DNA form, the CDR3 reads TGTGCCTGGAAAAAACCGGGACAGCCCCAGCATTTT. Translating it yields CAWKKPGQPQHF. The genes are TRBV30 and TRBJ1-5, with D uncertain. V dropped 4 bases and J dropped 7 bases, with 11 bases sitting between them. The CDR3 spans 12 residues. Germline V gives CDR1 GTSNPN, CDR2 SVGIG (reference sequence).